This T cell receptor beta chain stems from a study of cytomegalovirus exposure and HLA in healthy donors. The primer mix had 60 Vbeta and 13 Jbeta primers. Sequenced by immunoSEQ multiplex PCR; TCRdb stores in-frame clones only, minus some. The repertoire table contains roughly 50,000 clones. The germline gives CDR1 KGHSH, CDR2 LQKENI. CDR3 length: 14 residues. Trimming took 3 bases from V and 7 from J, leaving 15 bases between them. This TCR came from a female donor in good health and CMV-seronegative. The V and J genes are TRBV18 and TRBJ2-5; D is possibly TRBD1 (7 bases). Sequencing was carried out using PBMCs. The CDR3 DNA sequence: TGTGCCAGCTCACCCTCCGGGACAGCGGGGACCCAGTACTTC. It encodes CASSPSGTAGTQYF. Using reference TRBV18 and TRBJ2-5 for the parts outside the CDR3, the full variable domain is NAGVMQNPRHLVRRRGQEARLRCSPMKGHSHVYWYRQLPEEGLKFMVYLQKENIIDESGMPKERFSAEFPKEGPSILRIQQVVRGDSAAYFCASSPSGTAGTQYFGPGTRLLVL.